This TCR beta chain was identified during a study of T cell responses to AZD1222 COVID-19 vaccine. Study information: The study pooled second doses at about 4 or about 12 weeks. The study's findings and limits: Baseline seropositives among AZD1222 recipients totaled only five to seven. Females made up more of the donors, who were largely white British, and clonal diversity may have come out too low.

Some clones are missing from TCRdb's copy, which holds only in-frame ones; the method was immunoSEQ multiplex PCR. The repertoire holds 110,000 to 150,000 clones, roughly nine tenths seen once, with around 1.6% in the top ten. V lost 10 bases and J lost 11, with 12 bases in between. The CDR3 has 10 residues. Worth noting for this clone: Its specificity is not known.

This receptor was identified in an adult in good health. V gene TRBV12-3 or TRBV12-4 combines with J gene TRBJ1-3; D is unclear. Sequencing was performed on peripheral blood, taken on day 0 of AZD1222 vaccination. The chain's CDR3 is CATSLSSIYF. The CDR3, as DNA: TGTGCCACTTCCCTTTCGTCCATATATTTT.